The clone carrying this TCR beta chain was detected a few times. Antigen: not known. Measured with immunoSEQ multiplex PCR; TCRdb has only the in-frame clones, and not every one. The sample carries 85,000 to 100,000 clones, 86% recorded once. Germline V gives CDR1 ENHRY, CDR2 SYGVKD. V was pared by 2 bases and J by 2 bases, with 9 bases of the junction left unmatched. There are 18 residues in the CDR3. The data were obtained in a study of T cell responses to AZD1222 COVID-19 vaccine. Study-level points and caveats: Among the donors, most were white British and more were female, and clonal diversity was possibly underestimated.

This TCR came from an adult in good health. V gene TRBV10-3 combines with J gene TRBJ1-6, with 7 bases lining up with TRBD1. The sequencing here drew on peripheral blood, taken on day 0 of AZD1222 vaccination. The CDR3 DNA reads as TGTGCCATCAGTGAGCAAAACAGGGGCAGCGCCTATAATTCACCCCTCCACTTT. Its translation: CAISEQNRGSAYNSPLHF.